The clone carrying this T cell receptor (beta chain) was counted once. The data belong to a study of shared clonotypes between healthy human individuals. Profiling relied on immunoSEQ multiplex PCR, and the TCRdb table lists in-frame clones only, not all of them. The data hold 400,000 to 500,000 clones, with 79% observed a single time. This sequence was found in a woman aged 40 to 50 in good health. Some clones in this sample may be carry-over from other donors' samples. Sequencing was done on a sample of PBMCs.

Written as DNA, the CDR3 is TGTGCCAGCAGTGAAGCGGGCGGGGCCTGGGAAAAACTGTTTTTT. It encodes CASSEAGGAWEKLFF. The V call is TRBV6-1, the J call TRBJ1-4; perhaps TRBD1 as D (5 bases). Germline CDR1 MNHNS, CDR2 SASEGT. The V and J ends lost 0 bases and 8 bases respectively, with 13 bases between them. This CDR3 has 15 amino acids.